Listed below are T cell receptor beta chains from one sample, sequenced in a study of blood T cell repertoires in COVID-19. TCRdb's copy holds only in-frame clones and misses some; the assay was immunoSEQ multiplex PCR. The sample includes under 200,000 clones, under 85% of them seen just once. The specimen sequenced was peripheral blood. These receptors were taken from a man in his 70s who had recovered from COVID-19. Each CDR3 is given with its conserved first and last residue. Each record gives: J gene, V gene, D gene, clone size, CDR3 protein, CDR3 DNA. The D gene is left open where the match is weak. Rows give clone size only sometimes, using once, few, many, or a class for an expanded clone.

J gene: TRBJ1-1
V gene: TRBV18
D gene: -
clone size: -
CDR3 protein: CASSPRESSNTEAFF
CDR3 DNA: TGTGCCAGCTCACCACGGGAGAGCTCGAACACTGAAGCTTTCTTT

J gene: TRBJ2-1
V gene: TRBV7-6
D gene: TRBD2
clone size: -
CDR3 protein: CASSLATSGSRNNEQFF
CDR3 DNA: TGTGCCAGCAGCTTAGCGACTAGCGGGAGCAGGAATAATGAGCAGTTCTTC

J gene: TRBJ2-3
V gene: TRBV10-3
D gene: -
clone size: -
CDR3 protein: CASGGGEQYF
CDR3 DNA: TGTGCCTCCGGGGGAGGTGAGCAGTATTTT

J gene: TRBJ1-1
V gene: TRBV5-1
D gene: TRBD1
clone size: many
CDR3 protein: CASSLGTGLIMDTEAFF
CDR3 DNA: TGCGCCAGCAGCTTGGGGACAGGCCTGATCATGGACACTGAAGCTTTCTTT

J gene: TRBJ2-3
V gene: TRBV15
D gene: TRBD2
clone size: -
CDR3 protein: CATSTLGLAATDTQYF
CDR3 DNA: TGTGCCACCAGCACTCTCGGACTAGCTGCCACAGATACGCAGTATTTT

J gene: TRBJ2-1
V gene: TRBV12-3/TRBV12-4
D gene: -
clone size: once
CDR3 protein: CATSGVASEQFF
CDR3 DNA: TGTGCCACCTCGGGGGTGGCTAGTGAGCAGTTCTTC

J gene: TRBJ1-1
V gene: TRBV14
D gene: -
clone size: -
CDR3 protein: CASSRAGVGSPAFF
CDR3 DNA: TGTGCCAGCAGCCGAGCGGGGGTCGGGTCCCCCGCTTTCTTT

J gene: TRBJ2-1
V gene: TRBV12-5
D gene: TRBD1
clone size: -
CDR3 protein: CASGLRGDRLTDNEQFF
CDR3 DNA: TGTGCTAGTGGTTTGAGGGGGGACAGGCTAACCGACAATGAGCAGTTCTTC

J gene: TRBJ2-5
V gene: TRBV3-1/TRBV3-2
D gene: TRBD2
clone size: -
CDR3 protein: CASSHLAGETQYF
CDR3 DNA: TGTGCCAGCAGCCACCTAGCGGGAGAGACCCAGTACTTC

J gene: TRBJ1-6
V gene: TRBV11-2
D gene: -
clone size: -
CDR3 protein: CASSLSDWNSPLHF
CDR3 DNA: TGTGCCAGCAGCTTGAGTGATTGGAATTCACCCCTCCACTTT

J gene: TRBJ1-1
V gene: TRBV3-1/TRBV3-2
D gene: -
clone size: -
CDR3 protein: CASSQQQGLEAEAFF
CDR3 DNA: TGTGCCAGCAGCCAACAGCAGGGTCTTGAGGCTGAAGCTTTCTTT

J gene: TRBJ2-7
V gene: TRBV30
D gene: TRBD2
clone size: -
CDR3 protein: CAWRGGTSTQYF
CDR3 DNA: TGTGCCTGGAGGGGGGGGACTAGCACACAGTACTTC

J gene: TRBJ1-2
V gene: TRBV14
D gene: -
clone size: -
CDR3 protein: CASSHAGTKYGYTF
CDR3 DNA: TGTGCCAGCAGCCATGCCGGGACAAAGTATGGCTACACCTTC

J gene: TRBJ2-4
V gene: TRBV15
D gene: TRBD1
clone size: -
CDR3 protein: CATSTRTGWTKNIQYF
CDR3 DNA: TGTGCCACCAGCACTAGGACAGGGTGGACCAAAAACATTCAGTACTTC

J gene: TRBJ2-7
V gene: TRBV6-2/TRBV6-3
D gene: TRBD2
clone size: -
CDR3 protein: CASSWEGGGGYEQYF
CDR3 DNA: TGTGCCAGCAGCTGGGAGGGTGGCGGCGGCTACGAGCAGTACTTC

J gene: TRBJ1-4
V gene: TRBV5-5
D gene: TRBD1
clone size: -
CDR3 protein: CASSVRDRVVEKLFF
CDR3 DNA: TGTGCCAGCAGCGTCCGCGACAGGGTAGTTGAAAAACTGTTTTTT

J gene: TRBJ2-7
V gene: TRBV30
D gene: -
clone size: -
CDR3 protein: CAWSAGLWYEQYF
CDR3 DNA: TGTGCCTGGAGTGCCGGACTTTGGTACGAGCAGTACTTC

J gene: TRBJ1-2
V gene: TRBV19
D gene: TRBD1
clone size: -
CDR3 protein: CASSTPDRGHGYTF
CDR3 DNA: TGTGCCAGTAGTACCCCGGACAGGGGGCACGGCTACACCTTC

J gene: TRBJ1-5
V gene: TRBV18
D gene: -
clone size: few
CDR3 protein: CASSPPPGNQPQHF
CDR3 DNA: TGTGCCAGCTCACCACCCCCCGGCAATCAGCCCCAGCATTTT

J gene: TRBJ2-1
V gene: TRBV7-9
D gene: TRBD2
clone size: -
CDR3 protein: CASSPFSGSESYNEQFF
CDR3 DNA: TGTGCCAGCAGCCCGTTTAGCGGGAGTGAATCCTACAATGAGCAGTTCTTC

J gene: TRBJ2-7
V gene: TRBV9
D gene: -
clone size: -
CDR3 protein: CASSVGGTRSYEQYF
CDR3 DNA: TGTGCCAGCAGCGTAGGCGGGACCCGCTCCTACGAGCAGTACTTC

J gene: TRBJ2-2
V gene: TRBV13
D gene: TRBD2
clone size: many
CDR3 protein: CASSSGLAGVRTGELFF
CDR3 DNA: TGTGCCAGCAGCTCCGGACTAGCGGGAGTAAGGACCGGGGAGCTGTTTTTT

J gene: TRBJ2-7
V gene: TRBV5-1
D gene: TRBD1
clone size: -
CDR3 protein: CASSPGQGAFYEQYF
CDR3 DNA: TGCGCCAGCAGCCCCGGACAGGGGGCTTTTTACGAGCAGTACTTC

J gene: TRBJ2-3
V gene: TRBV27
D gene: -
clone size: once
CDR3 protein: CASRGAGTDTQYF
CDR3 DNA: TGTGCCAGCAGAGGGGCTGGCACAGATACGCAGTATTTT

J gene: TRBJ1-5
V gene: TRBV6-1
D gene: TRBD1
clone size: -
CDR3 protein: CASSDQGASNQPQHF
CDR3 DNA: TGTGCCAGCAGTGATCAGGGGGCGAGCAATCAGCCCCAGCATTTT

J gene: TRBJ2-1
V gene: TRBV27
D gene: TRBD2
clone size: -
CDR3 protein: CASSPPTSGRYNEQFF
CDR3 DNA: TGTGCCAGCAGTCCTCCTACTAGCGGGAGGTACAATGAGCAGTTCTTC

J gene: TRBJ2-3
V gene: TRBV29-1
D gene: -
clone size: -
CDR3 protein: CSVSGLSTDTQYF
CDR3 DNA: TGCAGCGTTAGCGGGCTGAGCACAGATACGCAGTATTTT